The clone carrying this T cell receptor (beta chain) showed up just a few times. TCRdb itself ran the 5' RACE reads through MiXCR, one entry per CDR3 protein. This table holds around 29,000 distinct CDR3 sequences, approximately 27% found once. The CDR3 is made up of 16 amino acids. V dropped 5 bases and J dropped 0; count of bases not matched to a gene: 5. The V gene's germline CDR1 is ENHRY and CDR2 SYGVKD. The source material was naive CD4+ T cells sorted from a lymph node. Subset of the sample: naive CD4+ T cells, CD4+CD45RA+CD25-. This clonotype was sampled from a female donor with breast cancer. The chain carries TRBV10-3 and TRBJ2-1; 9 nucleotides line up with TRBD2. CDR3 nucleotide sequence: TGTGCCATCAGTCAGGGCGGGAGGGGCTCCTACAATGAGCAGTTCTTC. Translation gives CAISQGGRGSYNEQFF.